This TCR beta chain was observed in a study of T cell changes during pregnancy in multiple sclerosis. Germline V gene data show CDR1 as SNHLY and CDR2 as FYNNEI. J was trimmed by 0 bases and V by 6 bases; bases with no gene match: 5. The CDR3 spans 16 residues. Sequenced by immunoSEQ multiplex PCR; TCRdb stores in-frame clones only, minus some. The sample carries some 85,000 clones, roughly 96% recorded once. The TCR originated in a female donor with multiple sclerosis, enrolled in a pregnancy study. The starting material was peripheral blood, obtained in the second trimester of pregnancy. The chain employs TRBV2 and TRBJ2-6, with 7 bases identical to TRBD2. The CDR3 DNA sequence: TGTGCCAGCAGGGGGGGGGTTGGCTCTGGGGCCAACGTCCTGACTTTC. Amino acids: CASRGGVGSGANVLTF.